The rows below give T cell receptor beta chains drawn from one sample of a study of cytomegalovirus exposure and HLA in healthy donors. Assay used: immunoSEQ multiplex PCR; TCRdb lists only in-frame clones, some missing. The sample lists some 200,000 clones, roughly four fifths occurring once. The sequencing input was PBMCs. Source of these receptors: a woman in her late teens or twenties in good health and CMV-seronegative. Each CDR3 is given with its conserved first and last residue. A D gene is named only where the DNA matches it firmly. The size entry is marked missing in some rows and otherwise reads once, few, many or a size class.

cdr3_aa cdr3_nt clone_size v_call cdr3_length d_call j_call
CASSMGGRTPTDYGYTF TGTGCCAGTAGTATGGGAGGGAGGACTCCTACCGACTATGGCTACACCTTC . TRBV19 17 . TRBJ1-2
CASSLTGEGSGNTIYF TGCGCCAGCAGCTTGACAGGGGAAGGGTCTGGAAACACCATATATTTT . TRBV5-1 16 TRBD1 TRBJ1-3
CASSEWSSNNEQFF TGCGCCAGCAGTGAATGGTCTAGCAACAATGAGCAGTTCTTC . TRBV10-2 14 . TRBJ2-1
CASSPGVPIYEQYF TGTGCCAGCAGCCCGGGAGTCCCCATCTACGAGCAGTACTTC . TRBV14 14 . TRBJ2-7
CASSLVHMNTEAFF TGTGCCAGCAGCTTAGTACACATGAACACTGAAGCTTTCTTT once TRBV7-2 14 . TRBJ1-1
CASSFTPSGETGELFF TGTGCCAGCAGCTTTACCCCTAGCGGAGAGACCGGGGAGCTGTTTTTT . TRBV7-9 16 TRBD2 TRBJ2-2
CAISESNRKYEQYF TGTGCCATCAGTGAGTCAAACAGGAAATACGAGCAGTACTTC . TRBV10-3 14 . TRBJ2-7
CASSIPPQQGTNYGYTF TGTGCCAGTAGTATTCCCCCCCAGCAGGGAACTAACTATGGCTACACCTTC . TRBV19 17 . TRBJ1-2
CASSFAGGGAEAFF TGTGCCAGCAGCTTCGCTGGGGGAGGTGCTGAGGCTTTCTTT . TRBV11-3 14 . TRBJ1-1
CASSQSTGTSGPYNEQFF TGCGCCAGCAGCCAGTCAACCGGGACTAGCGGCCCCTACAATGAGCAGTTCTTC . TRBV4-3 18 TRBD2 TRBJ2-1
CASSLFQRYNEQFF TGTGCCAGCAGTTTGTTTCAACGGTACAATGAGCAGTTCTTC . TRBV28 14 . TRBJ2-1
CASSTGNTNYGYTF TGTGCCAGCAGCACGGGGAACACCAACTATGGCTACACCTTC . TRBV5-6 14 . TRBJ1-2
CAWSRDREDNEQFF TGTGCCTGGAGCCGGGACAGGGAGGACAATGAGCAGTTCTTC . TRBV30 14 TRBD1 TRBJ2-1
CASRGGTVDEQYF TGTGCCAGCAGGGGGGGGACCGTCGACGAGCAGTACTTC . TRBV28 13 TRBD2 TRBJ2-7
CASSVGRDTGELFF TGTGCCAGCAGTGTCGGCCGGGACACCGGGGAGCTGTTTTTT few TRBV2 14 . TRBJ2-2